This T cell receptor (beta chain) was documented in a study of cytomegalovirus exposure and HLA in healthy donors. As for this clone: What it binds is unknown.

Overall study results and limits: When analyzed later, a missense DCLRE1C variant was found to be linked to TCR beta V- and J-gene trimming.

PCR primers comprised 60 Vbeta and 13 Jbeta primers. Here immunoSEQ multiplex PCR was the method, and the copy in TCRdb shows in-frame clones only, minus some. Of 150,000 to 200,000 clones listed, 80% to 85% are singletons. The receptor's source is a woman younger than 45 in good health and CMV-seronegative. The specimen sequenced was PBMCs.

CDR3 sequence (DNA): TGCGCCAGCAGCTTGCCTCAAGAGACCCAGTACTTC. Translating gives CASSLPQETQYF. This chain links TRBV5-1 with TRBJ2-5; unclear D gene. V lost 1 base and J 2 bases, leaving 3 bases between the germline ends. The CDR3 runs 12 residues. The germline gives CDR1 SGHRS, CDR2 YFSETQ.